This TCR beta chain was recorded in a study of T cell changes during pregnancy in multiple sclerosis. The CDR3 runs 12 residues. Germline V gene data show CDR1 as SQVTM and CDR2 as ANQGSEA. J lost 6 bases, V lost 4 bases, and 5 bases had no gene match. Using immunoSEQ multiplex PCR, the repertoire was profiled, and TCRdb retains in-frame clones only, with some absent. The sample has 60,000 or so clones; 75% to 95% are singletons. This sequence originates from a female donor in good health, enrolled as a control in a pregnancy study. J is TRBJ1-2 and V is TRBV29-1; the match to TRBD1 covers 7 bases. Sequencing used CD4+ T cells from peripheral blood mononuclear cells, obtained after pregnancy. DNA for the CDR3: TGCAGCGTTGGGGCAGGGGGTGATGGCTACACCTTC. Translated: CSVGAGGDGYTF.